This TCR beta chain was documented in a study of OX40 agonist ivuxolimab in advanced cancers. The repertoire was sequenced with immunoSEQ multiplex PCR; TCRdb's copy has only in-frame clones and lacks some. The table records about 100,000 clones, about nine tenths of them present only once. Germline trimming cut 5 bases from V and 6 bases from J; bases unmatched to any gene: 5. Germline V CDR1 and CDR2: SNHLY, FYNNEI. The CDR3 is made up of 14 amino acids. Findings of the study overall: CD8+ T cells showed, on average, more clonal expansion than CD4+ cells.

Notes on this clone: Its antigen remains unidentified.

This clonotype was obtained from an adult with an advanced solid tumor such as melanoma, head and neck, liver or kidney cancer. The source was CD4+ or CD8+ T cells sorted from blood, collected in a trial of the OX40 agonist ivuxolimab. The chain is built from TRBV2 and TRBJ2-3; 10 nucleotides align to TRBD2. The CDR3 DNA is TGTGCCAGCAGTTGGGGACTAGCGTCCGATACGCAGTATTTT. This sequence encodes CASSWGLASDTQYF.